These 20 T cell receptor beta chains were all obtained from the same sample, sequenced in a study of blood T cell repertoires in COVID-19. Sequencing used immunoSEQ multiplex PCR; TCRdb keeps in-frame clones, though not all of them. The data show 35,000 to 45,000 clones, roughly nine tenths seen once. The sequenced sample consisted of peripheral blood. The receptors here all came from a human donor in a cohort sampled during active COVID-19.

The CDR3 bases are TGTGCCAGCAGCCTTATATGGGCACATAATGAAAAACTGTTTTTT. Protein sequence: CASSLIWAHNEKLFF. The chain joins TRBV5-6 to TRBJ1-4; D remains ambiguous. CDR3 length: 15 residues. The germline CDR1 and CDR2 sequences are SGHDT and YYEEEE. The germline V and J ends were trimmed by 4 bases and 4 bases, with 14 bases remaining between them.

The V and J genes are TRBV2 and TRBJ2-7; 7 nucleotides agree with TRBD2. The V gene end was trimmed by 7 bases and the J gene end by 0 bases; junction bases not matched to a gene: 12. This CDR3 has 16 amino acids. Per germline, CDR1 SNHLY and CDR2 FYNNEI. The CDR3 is CASTSSGSGASYEQYF. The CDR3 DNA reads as TGTGCCAGCACCTCCTCAGGGAGCGGGGCCTCCTACGAGCAGTACTTC. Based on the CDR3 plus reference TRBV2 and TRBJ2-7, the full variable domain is EPEVTQTPSHQVTQMGQEVILRCVPISNHLYFYWYRQILGQKVEFLVSFYNNEISEKSEIFDDQFSVERPDGSNFTLKIRSTKLEDSAMYFCASTSSGSGASYEQYFGPGTRLTVT.

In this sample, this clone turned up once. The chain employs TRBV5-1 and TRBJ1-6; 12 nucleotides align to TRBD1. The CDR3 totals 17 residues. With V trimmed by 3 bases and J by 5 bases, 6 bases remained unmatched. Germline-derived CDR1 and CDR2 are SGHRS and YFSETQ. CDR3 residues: CASSSGTGGLHNSPLHF. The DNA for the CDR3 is TGCGCCAGCAGCTCCGGGACAGGGGGCTTGCATAATTCACCCCTCCACTTT.

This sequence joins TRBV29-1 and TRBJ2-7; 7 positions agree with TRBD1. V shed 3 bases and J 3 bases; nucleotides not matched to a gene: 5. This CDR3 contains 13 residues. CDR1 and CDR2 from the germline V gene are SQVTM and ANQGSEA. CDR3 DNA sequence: TGCAGCGTTGAGGGGCAGGGGGTCTACGAGCAGTACTTC. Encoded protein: CSVEGQGVYEQYF.

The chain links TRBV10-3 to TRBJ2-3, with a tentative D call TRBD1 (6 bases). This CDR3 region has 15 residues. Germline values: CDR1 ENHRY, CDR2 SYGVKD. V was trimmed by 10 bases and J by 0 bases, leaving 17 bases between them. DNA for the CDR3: TGTGCCACCCACAACAGGGCGGAAAGCACAGATACGCAGTATTTT. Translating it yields CATHNRAESTDTQYF.

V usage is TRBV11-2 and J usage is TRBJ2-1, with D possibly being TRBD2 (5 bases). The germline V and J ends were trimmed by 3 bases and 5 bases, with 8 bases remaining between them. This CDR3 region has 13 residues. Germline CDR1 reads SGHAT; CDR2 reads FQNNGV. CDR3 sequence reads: CASSFGRDNEQFF. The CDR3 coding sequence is TGTGCCAGCAGCTTCGGGCGGGACAATGAGCAGTTCTTC.

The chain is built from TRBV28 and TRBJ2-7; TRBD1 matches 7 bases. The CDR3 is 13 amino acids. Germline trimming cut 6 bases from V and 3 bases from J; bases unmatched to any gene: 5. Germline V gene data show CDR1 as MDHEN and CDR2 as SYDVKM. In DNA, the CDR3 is TGTGCCAGCAGGGGACAGCCGTTCTACGAGCAGTACTTC. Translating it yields CASRGQPFYEQYF.

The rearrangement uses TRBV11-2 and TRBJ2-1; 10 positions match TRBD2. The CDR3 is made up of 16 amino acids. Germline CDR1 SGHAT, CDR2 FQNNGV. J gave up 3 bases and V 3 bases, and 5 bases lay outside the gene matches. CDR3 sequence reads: CASSLTSGGVYNEQFF. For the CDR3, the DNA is TGTGCCAGCAGCTTGACCAGCGGGGGGGTCTACAATGAGCAGTTCTTC.

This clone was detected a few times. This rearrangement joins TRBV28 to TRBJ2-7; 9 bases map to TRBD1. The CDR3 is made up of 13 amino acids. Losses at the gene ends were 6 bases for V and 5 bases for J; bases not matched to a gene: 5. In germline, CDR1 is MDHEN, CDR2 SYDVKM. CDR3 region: CASRRTGVHEQYF. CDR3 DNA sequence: TGTGCCAGCAGGCGGACAGGGGTCCACGAGCAGTACTTC.

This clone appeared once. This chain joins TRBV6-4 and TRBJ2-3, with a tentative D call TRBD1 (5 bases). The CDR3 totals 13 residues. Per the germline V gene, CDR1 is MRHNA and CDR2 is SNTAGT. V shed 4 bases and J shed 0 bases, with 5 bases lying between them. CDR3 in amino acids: CASSGQSTDTQYF. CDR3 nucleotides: TGTGCCAGCAGTGGACAGAGCACAGATACGCAGTATTTT.

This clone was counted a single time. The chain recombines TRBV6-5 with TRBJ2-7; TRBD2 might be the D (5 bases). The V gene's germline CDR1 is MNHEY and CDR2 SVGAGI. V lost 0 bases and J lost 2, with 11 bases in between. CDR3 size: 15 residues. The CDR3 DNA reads TGTGCCAGCAGTTACTCGAGGGTCGGGGCCTACGAGCAGTACTTC. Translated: CASSYSRVGAYEQYF.

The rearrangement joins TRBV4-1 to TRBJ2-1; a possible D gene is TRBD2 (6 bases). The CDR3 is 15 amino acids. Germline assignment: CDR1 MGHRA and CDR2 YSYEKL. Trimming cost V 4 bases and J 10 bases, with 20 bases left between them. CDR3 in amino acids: CASSLDPGASVEQFF. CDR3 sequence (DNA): TGCGCCAGCAGCCTCGACCCGGGAGCCAGTGTGGAGCAGTTCTTC.

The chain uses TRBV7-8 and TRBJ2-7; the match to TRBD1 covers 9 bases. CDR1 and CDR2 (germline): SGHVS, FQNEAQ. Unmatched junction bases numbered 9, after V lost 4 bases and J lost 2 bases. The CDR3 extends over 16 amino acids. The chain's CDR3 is CASSYTGTGFTYEQYF. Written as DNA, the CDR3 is TGTGCCAGCAGCTACACCGGGACAGGGTTCACCTACGAGCAGTACTTC.

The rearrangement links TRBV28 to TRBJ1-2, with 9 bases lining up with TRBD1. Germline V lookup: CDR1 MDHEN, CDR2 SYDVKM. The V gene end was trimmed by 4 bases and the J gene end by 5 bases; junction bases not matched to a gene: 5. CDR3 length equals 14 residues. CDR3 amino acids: CASSSRTGVYGYTF. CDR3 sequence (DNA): TGTGCCAGCAGTTCCAGGACAGGGGTATATGGCTACACCTTC.

DNA of the CDR3: TGTGCCAGCTCGCCAGAGTCAGATACGCAGTATTTT. Translated, it gives CASSPESDTQYF. V and J are TRBV18 and TRBJ2-3, with unresolved D. The CDR3 has 12 amino acids. CDR1 and CDR2 (germline): KGHSH, LQKENI. Trimming removed 6 bases at V and 4 bases at J, with 8 bases between. The entire variable domain, with the rest obtained from reference TRBV18 and TRBJ2-3, is as follows: NAGVMQNPRHLVRRRGQEARLRCSPMKGHSHVYWYRQLPEEGLKFMVYLQKENIIDESGMPKERFSAEFPKEGPSILRIQQVVRGDSAAYFCASSPESDTQYFGPGTRLTVL.

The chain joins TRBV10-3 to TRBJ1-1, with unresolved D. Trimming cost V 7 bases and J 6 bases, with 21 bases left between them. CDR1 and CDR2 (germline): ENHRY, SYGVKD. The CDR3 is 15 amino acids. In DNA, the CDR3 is TGTGCCATCATTTTTTCATCGGGAGGCAAGGCTGAAGCTTTCTTT. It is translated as CAIIFSSGGKAEAFF.

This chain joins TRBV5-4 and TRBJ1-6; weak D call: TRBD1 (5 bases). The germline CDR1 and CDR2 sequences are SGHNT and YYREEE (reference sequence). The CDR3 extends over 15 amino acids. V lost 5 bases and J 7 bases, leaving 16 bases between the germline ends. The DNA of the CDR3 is TGTGCCAGCAGTTGGAGCCTGACAGCCAATTCACCCCTCCACTTT. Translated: CASSWSLTANSPLHF.

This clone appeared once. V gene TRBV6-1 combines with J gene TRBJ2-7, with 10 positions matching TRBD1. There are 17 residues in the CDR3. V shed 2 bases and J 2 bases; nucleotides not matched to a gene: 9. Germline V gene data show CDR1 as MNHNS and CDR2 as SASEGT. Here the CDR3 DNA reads TGTGCCAGCAGTGAACGATGGGGGGGGACAGGGGCCTACGAGCAGTACTTC. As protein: CASSERWGGTGAYEQYF.

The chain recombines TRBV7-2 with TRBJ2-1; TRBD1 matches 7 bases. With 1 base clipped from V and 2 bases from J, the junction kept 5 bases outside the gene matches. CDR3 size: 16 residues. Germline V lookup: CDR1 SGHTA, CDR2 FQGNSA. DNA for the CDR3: TGTGCCAGCAGCTTAGGAAGGGACAGACCCTACAATGAGCAGTTCTTC. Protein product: CASSLGRDRPYNEQFF.

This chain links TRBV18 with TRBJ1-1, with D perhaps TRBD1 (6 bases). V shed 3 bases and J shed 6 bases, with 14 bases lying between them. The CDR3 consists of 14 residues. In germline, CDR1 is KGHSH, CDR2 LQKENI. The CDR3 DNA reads TGTGCCAGCTCACCCTACTCGGACAGCCCTGAAGCTTTCTTT. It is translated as CASSPYSDSPEAFF.